The clone carrying this T cell receptor beta chain turned up a few times. Its specificity is unknown. Using a J-beta primer mix together with a sample-barcoded 5' primer, a second PCR was run for roughly 7 to 11 cycles. TCRdb reprocessed the 5' RACE reads with MiXCR, giving one entry per CDR3 protein. The data contain about 970,000 distinct CDR3 sequences, approximately 50% of them singletons. The CDR3 has 15 residues. CDR1 SGHRS and CDR2 YFSETQ come from the germline V gene. V trimming: 0 bases; J trimming: 6 bases; junction bases outside the gene matches: 6. This specimen belongs to a study of blood T cells in healthy people across ages. Study-level results: It was held that the diversity estimates obtained from one million T cells were underestimates.

Material for sequencing was blood. The sequence was collected from a woman aged 60-75 years in good health. The genes are TRBV5-1 and TRBJ2-1; TRBD2 matches at 7 bases. DNA of the CDR3: TGCGCCAGCAGCTTGGTTCGCGGGAGCATCAATGAGCAGTTCTTC. Amino acid sequence: CASSLVRGSINEQFF.